This paragraph covers one TCR beta chain sequence. The antigen it recognizes is unknown. Per-base quality was not reported, and no clone a single base away is much larger than it. This specimen belongs to a study of OX40 agonist ivuxolimab in advanced cancers. General notes on the study: Ivuxolimab, which targeted the costimulatory receptor OX40 (CD134), was an agonistic, fully human IgG2 monoclonal antibody. Intravenous ivuxolimab was administered to patients every 2 weeks at six dose levels: 0.01, 0.1, 0.3, 1.5, 3 and 10 mg/kg. Of the approximately 50 patients in dose escalation, about 20 had hepatocellular carcinoma, around 15 had melanoma, 9 had renal cell carcinoma and 9 had head and neck cancer. In the dose-escalation cohort, 82.7% of patients were male, and the mean age was around 65 years with a range of roughly 23 to 90. Patients were allowed to have had prior anti-PD-1, anti-PD-L1 or anti-CTLA-4 therapy, and more than 30% of the dose-escalation patients had previously received checkpoint inhibitors. Partial responses occurred in three dose-escalation patients, of whom one had hepatocellular carcinoma and two had cutaneous melanoma. The purpose of peripheral TCRbeta sequencing was to test whether ivuxolimab changed TCR sequence diversity and led to clonal T-cell expansion. The paper reports the monotherapy dose-escalation portion (N ≈ 50 patients) of the phase I ivuxolimab trial. What the study reported, not specific to this receptor: The antigen specificity of the peripheral T cells that underwent clonal expansion was not determined. At doses of 0.1 to 3.0 mg/kg, clonal expansion of both CD4+ and CD8+ blood T cells was observed from baseline to week 6. In partial responders in the 0.1-3.0 mg/kg groups, normalized peripheral clonal expansion was found to be among the lowest, especially among CD8+ T cells. On average, CD8+ T cells showed more expanded clones than CD4+ T cells after ivuxolimab. Low levels of normalized T-cell clonal expansion were also seen in some patients who did not respond.

Spanning cysteine to phenylalanine, the CDR3 consists of 14 amino acids. The sequence is cut down to CDR3 DNA, 42 bases in frame from base 1. Germline trimming amounts to 6 bases on V and 7 bases on J, with 9 as the count of junction bases outside the gene matches. CDR1 and CDR2, per the germline V gene, are SGHRS and YFSETQ. Patients with autoimmune disease history or receiving systemic immunosuppression were excluded from the trial. In every dose cohort, peripheral blood was drawn for TCR sequencing at baseline, cycle 4 day 1, and cycle 7 day 1. The samples were taken from a phase I, first-in-human, multicenter, open-label dose-escalation trial of ivuxolimab. Adults with locally advanced or metastatic melanoma, renal cell, hepatocellular, or head and neck squamous cell carcinoma were enrolled in the trial. Before TCR sequencing, CD4+ T cells and CD8+ T cells were sorted from peripheral blood as separate populations.

To sequence the TCRbeta CDR3 region, genomic DNA was isolated from the sorted cells. The immunoSEQ Assay was used to sequence the TCRbeta CDR3 regions. Imported from immuneACCESS, the table was reduced by TCRdb to in-frame sequences with V and J called. These copies leave out some clones; in studies compared against another copy, an unresolved V gene accounts for under half, and the cause of the remainder is not known. The sample table records tens of thousands of clones; about nine tenths of these occur just once. 6% of the sample is held by the ten biggest clonotypes. The TCR comes from an adult with an advanced solid tumor such as melanoma, head and neck, liver or kidney cancer. The chain employs TRBV5-1 and TRBJ1-4, and 7 junction bases match TRBD1. The source was CD4+ or CD8+ T cells sorted from blood, collected in a trial of the OX40 agonist ivuxolimab. The DNA reads as follows: TGCGCCAGCAAGGAAAACAGGGGTGGTGAAAAACTGTTTTTT. This codes for CASKENRGGEKLFF.